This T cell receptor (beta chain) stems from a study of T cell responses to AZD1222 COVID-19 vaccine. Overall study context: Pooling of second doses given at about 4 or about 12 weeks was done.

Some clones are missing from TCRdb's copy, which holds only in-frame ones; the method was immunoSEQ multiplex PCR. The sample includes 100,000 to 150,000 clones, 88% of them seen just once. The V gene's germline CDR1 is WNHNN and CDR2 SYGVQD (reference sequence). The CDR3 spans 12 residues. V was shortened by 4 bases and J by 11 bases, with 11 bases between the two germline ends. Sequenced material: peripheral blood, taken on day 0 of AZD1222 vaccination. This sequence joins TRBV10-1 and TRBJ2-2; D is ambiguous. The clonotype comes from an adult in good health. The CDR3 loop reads CASSAQAGELFF. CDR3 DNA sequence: TGCGCCAGCAGTGCGCAGGCTGGAGAGCTGTTTTTT.